This T cell receptor beta chain was obtained from a study of cytomegalovirus exposure and HLA in healthy donors. Study background: The 110 or so validation repertoires used the same platform as the approximately 700 first-cohort repertoires, a later analysis reported.

Notes on the study in general: Clusters of TCRs from the first cohort tended to co-occur in the 100 to 150 validation repertoires (as a later analysis found). The study listed around 150 cytomegalovirus-associated TCR beta chains. A few chains linked to CMV were shown in vitro to be specific for CMV antigens.

As for this clone: The antigen remains undetermined.

The CDR3 covers 15 residues. CDR1 is SGHTA, CDR2 FQGTGA, per germline. V was cut by 2 bases and J by 0 bases, with 11 bases left in between. TCRdb keeps only in-frame clones here, not all; method: immunoSEQ multiplex PCR. Among some 200,000 clones listed, around nine tenths were seen once. This chain uses TRBV7-3 with TRBJ2-7; D gene ambiguous. This TCR came from a woman aged 18-29 years in good health and CMV-seronegative. What was sequenced was PBMCs. This chain's CDR3 is CASSLLGTSSYEQYF. The DNA for the CDR3 is TGTGCCAGCAGCTTACTTGGCACGTCCTCCTACGAGCAGTACTTC.